What follows are 19 T cell receptor beta chains derived from one specimen sequenced in a study of T cell responses to AZD1222 COVID-19 vaccine. Data came from immunoSEQ multiplex PCR; TCRdb stores just in-frame clones and leaves some out. The sample shows about 160,000 clones, about 93% of them seen only once. This specimen consisted of peripheral blood, obtained 28 days after the second AZD1222 dose. These receptors originate from an adult who received the AZD1222 COVID-19 vaccine.

As regards this clone: Germline and junction disagree at one end, which may indicate a read error. The chain carries TRBV6-5 and TRBJ2-1; 14 positions agree with TRBD2. The CDR3 length is 15 residues. Looked up from germline, CDR1 is MNHEY and CDR2 is SVGAGI. The CDR3: CTSRRTSGRYNEQFF. The CDR3 DNA is TGTACCAGCAGACGGACTAGCGGGAGGTACAATGAGCAGTTCTTC.

The CDR3: CASTRLAGEGGEQFF. As DNA, the CDR3 is TGTGCCAGCACCCGACTAGCGGGAGAAGGGGGTGAGCAGTTCTTC. This chain links TRBV6-5 with TRBJ2-1; 12 bases are a match to TRBD2. This CDR3 has 15 amino acids. With V trimmed by 7 bases and J by 9 bases, 10 bases remained unmatched. Germline-derived CDR1 and CDR2 are MNHEY and SVGAGI.

This sequence joins TRBV3-1 (or the pseudogene TRBV3-2) and TRBJ2-4, with D possibly matching TRBD1 (6 bases). CDR1 and CDR2 (germline): LGHDT, YNNKEL (reference sequence). This CDR3 is 20 amino acids long. The ends were cut back, 2 bases at V and 0 bases at J, with 23 bases in the middle. CDR3 DNA: TGTGCCAGCAGCCAATCTCCCAGATTGTGGACAGAGATAGCCAAAAACATTCAGTACTTC. Amino acid sequence: CASSQSPRLWTEIAKNIQYF.

The rearrangement uses TRBV19 and TRBJ1-2; 11 bases line up with TRBD1. V shed 4 bases and J 0 bases; nucleotides not matched to a gene: 13. Per germline, CDR1 LNHDA and CDR2 SQIVND (reference sequence). The CDR3 totals 19 residues. CDR3 protein: CASSTPSPGQGDSNYGYTF. For the CDR3, the DNA is TGTGCCAGTAGTACCCCCTCTCCGGGACAGGGGGATTCTAACTATGGCTACACCTTC.

V is TRBV6-6 and J is TRBJ1-2; maybe TRBD1 (5 bases). Germline V CDR1 and CDR2: MNHNY, SVGAGI (reference sequence). The CDR3 totals 14 residues. The ends were cut back, 0 bases at V and 5 bases at J, with 10 bases in the middle. The CDR3 is CASSYSPGKYGYTF. Here the CDR3 DNA reads TGTGCCAGCAGTTACTCTCCAGGGAAATATGGCTACACCTTC.

J is TRBJ1-3 and V is TRBV27; no clear D gene. Trimming shortened V by 5 bases and J by 0 bases, and 11 bases separated the two germline ends. The CDR3 is made up of 15 amino acids. In germline, CDR1 is MNHEY, CDR2 SMNVEV (reference sequence). The CDR3: CASSDTESSGNTIYF. CDR3 sequence (DNA): TGTGCCAGCAGTGACACAGAGAGCTCTGGAAACACCATATATTTT.

The V and J genes are TRBV5-4 and TRBJ2-2; 7 bases fit TRBD1. Germline CDR1 is SGHNT and CDR2 is YYREEE (reference sequence). The CDR3 length is 14 residues. V was clipped by 6 bases and J by 3 bases; unmatched bases: 5. The CDR3 DNA is TGTGCCAGCACCTCGACAGGGTACACCGGGGAGCTGTTTTTT. This sequence encodes CASTSTGYTGELFF.

A word on this clone: One end of the junction varies from germline; a read error may be responsible. The gene calls are TRBV5-1 and TRBJ2-7, with no clear D. The CDR3 sequence is 13 residues long. Germline CDR1 reads SGHRS; CDR2 reads YFSETQ. The CDR3 here is CASSLDISYKQYF. CDR3 in DNA: TGCGCCAGCAGCTTGGATATATCCTACAAGCAGTACTTC.

V usage is TRBV4-1 and J usage is TRBJ2-1; D is possibly TRBD2 (6 bases). CDR1 MGHRA and CDR2 YSYEKL come from the germline V gene. CDR3 length: 16 residues. The V end was cut by 3 bases, the J end by 0 bases, with 12 bases between. For the CDR3, the DNA is TGCGCCAGCAGCCAGCTCGGCGGGAACTCCTACAATGAGCAGTTCTTC. Translation: CASSQLGGNSYNEQFF.

This clone was seen just once. The gene calls are TRBV14 and TRBJ1-1, with TRBD1 identical over 9 bases. Germline CDR1 and CDR2: SGHDN and FVKESK. Trimming at V came to 5 bases and at J to 2 bases, leaving 12 bases not matched to a gene. The CDR3 totals 17 residues. The CDR3 DNA is TGTGCCAGCAGCTCGGACAGGGGCCCCTTTCATAACACTGAAGCTTTCTTT. The encoded protein is CASSSDRGPFHNTEAFF.

This chain uses TRBV6-5 with TRBJ1-1, with 8 bases lining up with TRBD1. V trimming: 5 bases; J trimming: 6 bases; junction bases outside the gene matches: 8. Germline V gives CDR1 MNHEY, CDR2 SVGAGI. CDR3 length: 14 amino acids. This CDR3 reads CASSLQGARAEAFF. The CDR3 coding sequence is TGTGCCAGCAGTCTCCAGGGGGCGCGGGCTGAAGCTTTCTTT.

The chain combines TRBV7-9 with TRBJ1-2; 7 positions agree with TRBD1. Germline CDR1 SEHNR, CDR2 FQNEAQ (reference sequence). Trimming removed 4 bases from V and 7 bases from J; junction bases left unmatched: 3. The CDR3 is 12 amino acids. In DNA, the CDR3 is TGTGCCAGCAGCTCCGACAGGGTTGGCTACACCTTC. This gives the protein CASSSDRVGYTF.

This clone was seen more than once but under ten times. The chain joins TRBV24-1 to TRBJ2-2, with D tentatively TRBD2 (6 bases). Looked up from germline, CDR1 is KGHDR and CDR2 is SFDVKD. The CDR3 length is 14 residues. V was shortened by 5 bases and J by 3 bases, with 9 bases between the two germline ends. The CDR3 nucleotides read TGTGCCACCAGTGCGGAGGGCTACACCGGGGAGCTGTTTTTT. Encoded protein: CATSAEGYTGELFF.

The rearrangement joins TRBV7-2 to TRBJ1-1, with 9 nucleotides matching TRBD1. The CDR3 consists of 13 residues. CDR1 and CDR2 (germline): SGHTA, FQGNSA. J was trimmed by 0 bases and V by 10 bases; bases with no gene match: 3. Here the CDR3 DNA reads TGTGCCAAAGGGACAGGGATGAACACTGAAGCTTTCTTT. It codes for CAKGTGMNTEAFF.

The CDR3 protein is CASSDARLAGETQYF. In nucleotides, the CDR3 is TGTGCCAGCAGCGACGCACGGCTAGCCGGGGAGACCCAGTACTTC. V is TRBV7-8 and J is TRBJ2-5; a possible D gene is TRBD2 (5 bases). This CDR3 comprises 15 residues. V lost 5 bases, J lost 5 bases, and 18 bases lay in between. Per the germline V gene, CDR1 is SGHVS and CDR2 is FQNEAQ.

Remarks on this clone: The junction differs from germline at one of its ends, possibly a read error. The chain recombines TRBV20-1 with TRBJ1-4, with TRBD1 identical over 8 bases. The CDR3 has 14 amino acids. Germline V gene sequence: CDR1 DFQATT, CDR2 SNEGSKA (reference sequence). The CDR3 nucleotides are TGCAGTGCTAGTGTACAGGGGGGATCTGGGAAAACTGTTTTT. Translated: CSASVQGGSGKTVF.

With respect to this clone: Germline is not matched at one junction end, which may reflect a read error. The chain combines TRBV6-1 with TRBJ1-4; D not resolved. From germline, CDR1 is MNHNS and CDR2 SASEGT. The CDR3 is 11 amino acids. The CDR3 DNA sequence: TGTGCCAGCCGTGACCCGACGCCCGTATTTTTT. Its translation is CASRDPTPVFF.

The chain has TRBV9 and TRBJ1-4; D is perhaps TRBD1 (6 bases). Trimming cost V 0 bases and J 8 bases, with 11 bases left between them. This CDR3 comprises 14 residues. Germline V gene sequence: CDR1 SGDLS, CDR2 YYNGEE. CDR3 loop: CASSVGGAQEKLFF. In DNA form, the CDR3 reads TGTGCCAGCAGCGTAGGGGGGGCGCAGGAAAAACTGTTTTTT.

This sequence joins TRBV10-3 and TRBJ1-3, with 8 positions matching TRBD1. Germline CDR1 ENHRY, CDR2 SYGVKD. The CDR3 has 16 amino acids. V lost 2 bases and J lost 0; bases outside the gene matches: 3. CDR3 nucleotides: TGTGCCATCAGTGAGGGCAGGGGGCTCTCTGGAAACACCATATATTTT. Translating it yields CAISEGRGLSGNTIYF.